A selection of T cell receptor beta chains follows, all from one sample in a study of blood T cell repertoires in COVID-19. Method: immunoSEQ multiplex PCR; TCRdb's copy keeps in-frame clones and lacks some. The sample records about 85,000 clones, roughly 85% being singletons. The source material was peripheral blood. The receptors stem from a man aged 55 to 70 with acute or convalescent COVID-19. Each CDR3 is given with its conserved first and last residue. The order of the fields is D gene, V gene, clone size, CDR3 protein. A D gene is named only where the DNA matches it firmly. Clone size appears in some rows only: once, few, many, or a class for an expanded clone.

TRBD1 TRBV3-1/TRBV3-2 - CASSYPGTGLNTEAFF
TRBD1 TRBV7-2 - CASSPDRGTYNEQFF
TRBD1 TRBV7-3 - CASSLHGTDSYEQYF
- TRBV27 - CASSYAFSERGFTNSPLHF
- TRBV5-5 - CASSSGTTSGNTIYF
TRBD2 TRBV27 - CASSLDSSGVTYEQYF
- TRBV9 once CASSGTATGSGSYEQYF
TRBD1 TRBV14 once CASSQAGVANRGRNYGYTF
- TRBV7-3 - CASSVGTLGSPLHF
- TRBV6-1 - CASSEARLTYEQYF
TRBD1 TRBV6-5 - CASRGGVNSPLHF
- TRBV5-4 - CASSLGGANSGNTIYF
- TRBV19 - CASGNREGNSPLHF
TRBD1 TRBV11-2 - CASSLDRGPGEQYF
- TRBV7-6 - CASSSRGGNTEAFF
TRBD1 TRBV6-6 - CASRRVGQLRPYEQYF
- TRBV3-1/TRBV3-2 - CASSQDRGRGETQYF